This TCR beta chain is drawn from a study of OX40 agonist ivuxolimab in advanced cancers. In regard to this clone: Its antigen is not known.

Study results and caveats: Still undetermined is the antigen specificity of the expanded peripheral T cells.

Looked up from germline, CDR1 is SGHTA and CDR2 is FQGTGA. Losses at the gene ends were 1 base for V and 6 bases for J; bases not matched to a gene: 8. The CDR3 length is 17 residues. Profiled with immunoSEQ multiplex PCR; TCRdb holds only in-frame clones, not every one. Here the sample spans about 60,000 clones, about 88% being singletons. The gene calls are TRBV7-3 and TRBJ2-1; TRBD2 agrees at 11 bases. The sample in question was CD4+ or CD8+ T cells sorted from blood, obtained in a trial of the OX40 agonist ivuxolimab. The clonotype comes from an adult with an advanced solid tumor such as melanoma, head and neck, liver or kidney cancer. CDR3 protein: CASSLNERLAGGNEQFF. The DNA for the CDR3 is TGTGCCAGCAGCTTAAATGAGAGGCTAGCGGGGGGCAATGAGCAGTTCTTC.